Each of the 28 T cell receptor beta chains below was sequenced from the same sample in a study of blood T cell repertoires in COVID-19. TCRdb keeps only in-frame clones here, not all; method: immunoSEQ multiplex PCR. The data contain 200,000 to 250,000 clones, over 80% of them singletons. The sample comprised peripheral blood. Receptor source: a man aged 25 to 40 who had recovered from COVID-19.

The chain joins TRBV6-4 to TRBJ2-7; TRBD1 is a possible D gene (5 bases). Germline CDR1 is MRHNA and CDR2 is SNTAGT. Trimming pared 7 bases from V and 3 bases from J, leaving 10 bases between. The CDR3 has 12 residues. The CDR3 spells CASKFQGYEQYF. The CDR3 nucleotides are TGTGCCAGCAAATTTCAGGGCTACGAGCAGTACTTC.

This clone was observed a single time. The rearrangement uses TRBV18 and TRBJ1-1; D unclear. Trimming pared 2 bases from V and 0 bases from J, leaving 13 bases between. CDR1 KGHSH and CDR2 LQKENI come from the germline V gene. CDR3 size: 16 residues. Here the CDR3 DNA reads TGTGCCAGCTCACCAAATAGGAGGACCATGAACACTGAAGCTTTCTTT. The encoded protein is CASSPNRRTMNTEAFF.

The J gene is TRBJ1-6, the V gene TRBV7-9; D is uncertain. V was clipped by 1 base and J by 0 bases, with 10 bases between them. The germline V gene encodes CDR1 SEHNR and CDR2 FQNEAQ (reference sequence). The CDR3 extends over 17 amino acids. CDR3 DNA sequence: TGTGCCAGCAGCTTAGGCGGTGGGAGCTCCTATAATTCACCCCTCCACTTT. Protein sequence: CASSLGGGSSYNSPLHF.

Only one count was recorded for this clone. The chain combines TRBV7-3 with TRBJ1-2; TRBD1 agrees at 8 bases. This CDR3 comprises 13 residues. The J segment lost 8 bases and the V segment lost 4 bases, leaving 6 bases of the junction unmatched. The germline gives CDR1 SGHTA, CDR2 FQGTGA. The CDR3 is CASSSDRGGGYTF. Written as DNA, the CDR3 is TGTGCCAGCAGCTCAGACAGGGGAGGAGGCTACACCTTC.

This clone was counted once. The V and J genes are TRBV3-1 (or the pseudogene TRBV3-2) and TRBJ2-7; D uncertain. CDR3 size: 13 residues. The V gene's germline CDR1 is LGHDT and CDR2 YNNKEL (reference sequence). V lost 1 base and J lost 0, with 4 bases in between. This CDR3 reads CASSQVNSYEQYF. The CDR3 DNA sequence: TGTGCCAGCAGCCAAGTAAACTCCTACGAGCAGTACTTC.

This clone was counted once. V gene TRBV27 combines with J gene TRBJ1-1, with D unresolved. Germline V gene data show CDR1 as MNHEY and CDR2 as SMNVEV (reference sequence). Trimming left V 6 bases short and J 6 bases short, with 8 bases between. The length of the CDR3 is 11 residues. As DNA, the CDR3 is TGTGCCAGCAGGGGAGGCTCTGAAGCTTTCTTT. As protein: CASRGGSEAFF.

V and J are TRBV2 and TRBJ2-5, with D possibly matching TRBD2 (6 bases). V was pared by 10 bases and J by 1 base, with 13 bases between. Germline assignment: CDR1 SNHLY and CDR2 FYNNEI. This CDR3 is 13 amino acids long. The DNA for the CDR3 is TGTGCCACCGTAGCGGCGACCCAAGAGACCCAGTACTTC. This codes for CATVAATQETQYF.

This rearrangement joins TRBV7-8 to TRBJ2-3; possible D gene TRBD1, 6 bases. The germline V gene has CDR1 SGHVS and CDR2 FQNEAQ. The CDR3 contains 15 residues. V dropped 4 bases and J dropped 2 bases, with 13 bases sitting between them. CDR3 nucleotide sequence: TGTGCCAGCAGCTCACAAGGACAGTCCACAGATACGCAGTATTTT. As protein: CASSSQGQSTDTQYF.

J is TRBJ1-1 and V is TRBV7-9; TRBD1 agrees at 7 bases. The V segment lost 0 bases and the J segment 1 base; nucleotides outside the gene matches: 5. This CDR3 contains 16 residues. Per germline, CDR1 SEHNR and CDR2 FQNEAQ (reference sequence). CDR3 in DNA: TGTGCCAGCAGCTTAGCCGCGGCAGGGGGGAACACTGAAGCTTTCTTT. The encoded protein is CASSLAAAGGNTEAFF. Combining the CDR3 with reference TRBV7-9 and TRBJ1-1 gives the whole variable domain DTGVSQNPRHKITKRGQNVTFRCDPISEHNRLYWYRQTLGQGPEFLTYFQNEAQLEKSRLLSDRFSAERPKGSFSTLEIQRTEQGDSAMYLCASSLAAAGGNTEAFFGQGTRLTVV.

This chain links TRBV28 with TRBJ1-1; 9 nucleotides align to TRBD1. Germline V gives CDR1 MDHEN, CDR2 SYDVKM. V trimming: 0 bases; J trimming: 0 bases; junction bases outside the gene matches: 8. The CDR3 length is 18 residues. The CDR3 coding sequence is TGTGCCAGCAGTTTATGGACCACAGGGGGCCACATGAACACTGAAGCTTTCTTT. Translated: CASSLWTTGGHMNTEAFF.

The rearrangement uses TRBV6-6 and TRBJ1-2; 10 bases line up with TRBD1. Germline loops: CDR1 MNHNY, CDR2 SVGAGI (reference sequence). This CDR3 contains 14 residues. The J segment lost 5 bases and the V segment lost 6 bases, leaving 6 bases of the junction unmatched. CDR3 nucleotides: TGTGCCAGCAGCATAGGACAGGGGGAATATGGCTACACCTTC. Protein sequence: CASSIGQGEYGYTF.

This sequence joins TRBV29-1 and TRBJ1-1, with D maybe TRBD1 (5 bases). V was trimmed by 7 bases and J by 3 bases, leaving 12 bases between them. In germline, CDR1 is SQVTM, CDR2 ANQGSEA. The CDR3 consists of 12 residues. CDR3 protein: CSGRQFDTEAFF. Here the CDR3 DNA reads TGCAGCGGCCGACAGTTCGACACTGAAGCTTTCTTT.

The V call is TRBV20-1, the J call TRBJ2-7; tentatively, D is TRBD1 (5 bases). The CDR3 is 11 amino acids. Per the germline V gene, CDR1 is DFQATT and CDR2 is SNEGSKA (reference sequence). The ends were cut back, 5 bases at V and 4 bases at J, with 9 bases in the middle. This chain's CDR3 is CSARQGYEQYV. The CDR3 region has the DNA TGCAGTGCTCGTCAGGGTTACGAGCAGTACGTC.

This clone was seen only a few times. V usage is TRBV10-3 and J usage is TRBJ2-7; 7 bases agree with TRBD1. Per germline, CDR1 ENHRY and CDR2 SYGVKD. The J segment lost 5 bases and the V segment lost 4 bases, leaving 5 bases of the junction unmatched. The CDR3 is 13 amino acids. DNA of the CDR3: TGTGCCATCAGTGCGACAGGGCCCCACGAGCAGTACGTC. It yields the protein CAISATGPHEQYV.

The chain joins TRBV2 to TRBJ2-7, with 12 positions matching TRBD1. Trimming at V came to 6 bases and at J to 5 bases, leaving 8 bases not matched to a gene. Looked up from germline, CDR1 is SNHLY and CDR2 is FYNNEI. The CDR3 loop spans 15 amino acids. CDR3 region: CASSATGTGGHEQYF. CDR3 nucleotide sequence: TGTGCCAGCAGCGCAACCGGGACAGGGGGCCACGAGCAGTACTTC.

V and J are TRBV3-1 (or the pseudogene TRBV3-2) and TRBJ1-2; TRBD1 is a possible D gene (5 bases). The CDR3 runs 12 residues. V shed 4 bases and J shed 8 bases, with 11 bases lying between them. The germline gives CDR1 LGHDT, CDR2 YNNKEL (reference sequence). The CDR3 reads CASSLLGEGYTF. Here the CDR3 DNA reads TGTGCCAGCAGCCTTCTAGGGGAAGGCTACACCTTC.

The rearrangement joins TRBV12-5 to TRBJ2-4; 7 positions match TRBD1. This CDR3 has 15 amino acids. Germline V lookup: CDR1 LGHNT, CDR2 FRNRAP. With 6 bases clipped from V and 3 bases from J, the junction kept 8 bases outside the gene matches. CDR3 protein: CASGEKQGFKNIQYF. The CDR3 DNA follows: TGTGCTAGTGGCGAAAAACAGGGGTTCAAAAACATTCAGTACTTC.

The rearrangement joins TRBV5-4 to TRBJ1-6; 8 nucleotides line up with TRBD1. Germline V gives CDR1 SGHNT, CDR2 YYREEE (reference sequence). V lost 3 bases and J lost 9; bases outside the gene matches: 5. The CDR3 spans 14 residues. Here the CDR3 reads CASSSDRAGSPLHF. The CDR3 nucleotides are TGTGCCAGCAGCTCGGACAGGGCCGGTTCACCCCTCCACTTT.

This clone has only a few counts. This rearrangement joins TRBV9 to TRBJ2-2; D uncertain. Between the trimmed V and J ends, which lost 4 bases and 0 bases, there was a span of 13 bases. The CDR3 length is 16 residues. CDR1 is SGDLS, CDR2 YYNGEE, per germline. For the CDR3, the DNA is TGTGCCAGCAGCTCACCGGCGGCGGCGAACACCGGGGAGCTGTTTTTT. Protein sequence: CASSSPAAANTGELFF.

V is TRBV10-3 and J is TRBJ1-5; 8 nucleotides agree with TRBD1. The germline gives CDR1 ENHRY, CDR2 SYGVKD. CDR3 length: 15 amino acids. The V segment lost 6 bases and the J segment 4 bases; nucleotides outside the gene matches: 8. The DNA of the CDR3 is TGTGCCATCAGCGCCGACAGGGGTGGGAATCAGCCCCAGCATTTT. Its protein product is CAISADRGGNQPQHF.

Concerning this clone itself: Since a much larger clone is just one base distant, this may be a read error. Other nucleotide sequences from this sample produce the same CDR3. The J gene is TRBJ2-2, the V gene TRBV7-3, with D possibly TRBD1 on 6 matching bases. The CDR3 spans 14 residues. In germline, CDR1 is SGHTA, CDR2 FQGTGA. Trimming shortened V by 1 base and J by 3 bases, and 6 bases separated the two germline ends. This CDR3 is CASSLNRDTGELFF. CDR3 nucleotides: TGTGCCAGCAGCTTAAACAGGGACACCGGGGAGCTGTTTTTT.

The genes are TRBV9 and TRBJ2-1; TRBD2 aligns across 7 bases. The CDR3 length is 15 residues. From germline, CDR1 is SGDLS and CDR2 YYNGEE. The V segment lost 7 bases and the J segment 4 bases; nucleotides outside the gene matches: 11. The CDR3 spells CASGGRVQSYNEQFF. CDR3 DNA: TGTGCCAGCGGGGGGAGGGTACAGAGTTACAATGAGCAGTTCTTC.

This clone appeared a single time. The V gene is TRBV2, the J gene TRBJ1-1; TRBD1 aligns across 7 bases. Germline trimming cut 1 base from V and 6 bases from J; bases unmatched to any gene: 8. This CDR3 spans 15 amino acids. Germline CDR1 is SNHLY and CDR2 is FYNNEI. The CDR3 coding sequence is TGTGCCAGCAGTGAAGTTAGGGGGCGCGGGGCTGAAGCTTTCTTT. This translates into CASSEVRGRGAEAFF.

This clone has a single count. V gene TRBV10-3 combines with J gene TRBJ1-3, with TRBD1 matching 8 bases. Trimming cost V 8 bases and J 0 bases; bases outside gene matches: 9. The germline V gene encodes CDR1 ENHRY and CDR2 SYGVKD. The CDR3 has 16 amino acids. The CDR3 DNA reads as TGTGCCATCGGCGGGGCAGGGGGCGCCTCTGGAAACACCATATATTTT. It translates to CAIGGAGGASGNTIYF.

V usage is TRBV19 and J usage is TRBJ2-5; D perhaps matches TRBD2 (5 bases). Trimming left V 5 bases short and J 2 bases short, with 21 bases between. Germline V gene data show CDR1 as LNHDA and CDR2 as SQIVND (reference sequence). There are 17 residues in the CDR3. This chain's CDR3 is CASSLPHAGRYQETQYF. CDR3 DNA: TGTGCCAGTAGTTTACCCCACGCGGGCAGGTATCAAGAGACCCAGTACTTC.

CDR3 nucleotide sequence: TGTGCCAGCAGTGACCAGGTTGGTTCACCCCTCCACTTT. Its protein is CASSDQVGSPLHF. The chain joins TRBV6-4 to TRBJ1-6; D uncertain. Looked up from germline, CDR1 is MRHNA and CDR2 is SNTAGT. This CDR3 has 13 amino acids. Trimming pared 2 bases from V and 9 bases from J, leaving 8 bases between.

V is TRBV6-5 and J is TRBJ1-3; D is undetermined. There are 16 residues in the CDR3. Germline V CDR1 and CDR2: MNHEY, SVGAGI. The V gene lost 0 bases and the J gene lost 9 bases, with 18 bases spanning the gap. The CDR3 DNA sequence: TGTGCCAGCAGTTACTCCGCCCGATCAAGCTTGAGCACCATATATTTT. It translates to CASSYSARSSLSTIYF.

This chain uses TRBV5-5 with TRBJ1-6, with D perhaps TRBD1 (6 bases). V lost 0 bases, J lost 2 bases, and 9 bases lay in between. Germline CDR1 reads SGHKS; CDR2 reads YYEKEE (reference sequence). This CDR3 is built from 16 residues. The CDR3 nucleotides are TGTGCCAGCAGCTTGGAACAGGGCACCTATAATTCACCCCTCCACTTT. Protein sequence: CASSLEQGTYNSPLHF.